The present entry profiles one T cell receptor beta chain with its context. Its matching antigen is unknown. TCRdb's copy holds only in-frame clones and misses some; the assay was immunoSEQ multiplex PCR. The sample contains 65,000 to 70,000 clones, roughly 80% of which appear only once. Germline V gene lookup returns CDR1 LGHNA and CDR2 YNFKEQ. Between the trimmed V and J ends, which lost 1 base and 2 bases, there was a span of 8 bases. CDR3 length: 14 amino acids. The data belong to a study of T cell responses to AZD1222 COVID-19 vaccine. Whether given at about 4 or about 12 weeks, second doses were pooled. Overall study findings and caveats: Just five to seven people given AZD1222 tested seropositive at baseline. Samples come after the peak T cell response, not at day 14. CD4 TCRs covered the whole spike, strongest at regions 160-218 and 743-854.

The sequence came from an adult who received the AZD1222 COVID-19 vaccine. V usage is TRBV4-2 and J usage is TRBJ2-5; the D gene is possibly TRBD2 (5 bases). Sequenced here: peripheral blood, sampled 28 days after the second AZD1222 dose. CDR3 region: CASSQGTEQETQYF. The DNA of the CDR3 is TGTGCCAGCAGCCAAGGGACTGAACAAGAGACCCAGTACTTC.